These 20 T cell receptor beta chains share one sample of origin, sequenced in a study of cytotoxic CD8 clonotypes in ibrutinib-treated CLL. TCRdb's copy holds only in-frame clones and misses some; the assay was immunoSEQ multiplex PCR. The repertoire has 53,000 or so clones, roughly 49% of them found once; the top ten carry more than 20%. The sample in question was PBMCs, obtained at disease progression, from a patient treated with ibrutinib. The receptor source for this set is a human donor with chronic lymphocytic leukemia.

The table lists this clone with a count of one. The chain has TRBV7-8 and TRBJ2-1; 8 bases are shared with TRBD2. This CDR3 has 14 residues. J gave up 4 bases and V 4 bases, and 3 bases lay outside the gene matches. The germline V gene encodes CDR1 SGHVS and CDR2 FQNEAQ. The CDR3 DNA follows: TGTGCCAGCAGCTCGAGCGGGGGATACAATGAGCAGTTCTTC. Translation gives CASSSSGGYNEQFF. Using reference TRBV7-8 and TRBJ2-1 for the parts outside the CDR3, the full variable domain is GAGVSQSPRYKVAKRGQDVALRCDPISGHVSLFWYQQALGQGPEFLTYFQNEAQLDKSGLPSDRFFAERPEGSVSTLKIQRTQQEDSAVYLCASSSSGGYNEQFFGPGTRLTVL.

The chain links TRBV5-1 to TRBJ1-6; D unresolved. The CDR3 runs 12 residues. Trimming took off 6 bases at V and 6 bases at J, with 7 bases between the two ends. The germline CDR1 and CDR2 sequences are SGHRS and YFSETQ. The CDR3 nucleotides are TGCGCCAGCAAAGGGATTAATTCACCCCTCCACTTT. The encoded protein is CASKGINSPLHF.

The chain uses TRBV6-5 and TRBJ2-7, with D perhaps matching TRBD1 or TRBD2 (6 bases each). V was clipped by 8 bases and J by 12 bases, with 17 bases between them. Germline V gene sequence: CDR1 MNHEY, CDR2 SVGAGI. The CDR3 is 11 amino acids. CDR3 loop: CASRGLGSAYF. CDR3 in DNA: TGTGCCAGCCGGGGGCTAGGTTCCGCGTACTTC.

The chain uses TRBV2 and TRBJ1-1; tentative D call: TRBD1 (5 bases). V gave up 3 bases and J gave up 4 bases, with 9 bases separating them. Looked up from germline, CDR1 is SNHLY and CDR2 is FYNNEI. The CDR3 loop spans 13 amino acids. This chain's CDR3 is CASSDYQGTEAFF. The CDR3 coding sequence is TGTGCCAGCAGTGATTACCAGGGCACTGAAGCTTTCTTT.

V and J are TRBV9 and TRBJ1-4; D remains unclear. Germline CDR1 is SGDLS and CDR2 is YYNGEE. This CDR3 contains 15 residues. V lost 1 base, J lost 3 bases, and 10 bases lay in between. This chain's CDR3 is CASSVNGLANEKLFF. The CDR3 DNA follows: TGTGCCAGCAGCGTAAATGGGTTGGCTAATGAAAAACTGTTTTTT.

CDR3 in DNA: TGTGCCAGCAGCCCCGGGGCCTCTGGAAACACCATATATTTT. This sequence encodes CASSPGASGNTIYF. V is TRBV6-5 and J is TRBJ1-3, with D possibly TRBD1 on 5 matching bases. V was shortened by 6 bases and J by 0 bases, with 9 bases between the two germline ends. The CDR3 runs to 14 residues. Germline CDR1 MNHEY, CDR2 SVGAGI.

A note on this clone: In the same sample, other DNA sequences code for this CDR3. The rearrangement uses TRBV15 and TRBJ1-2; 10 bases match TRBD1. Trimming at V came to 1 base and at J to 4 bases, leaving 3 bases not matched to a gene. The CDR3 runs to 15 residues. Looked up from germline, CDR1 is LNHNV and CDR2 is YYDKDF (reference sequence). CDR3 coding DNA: TGTGCCACCAGCAGAGGGGACAGGGGTTCCTATGGCTACACCTTC. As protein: CATSRGDRGSYGYTF.

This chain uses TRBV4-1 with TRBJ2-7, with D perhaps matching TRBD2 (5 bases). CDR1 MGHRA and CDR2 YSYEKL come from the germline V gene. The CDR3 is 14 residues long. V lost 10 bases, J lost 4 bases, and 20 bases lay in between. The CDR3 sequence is CANAKLRTLYEQYF. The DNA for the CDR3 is TGCGCCAACGCAAAACTCCGGACTCTTTACGAGCAGTACTTC.

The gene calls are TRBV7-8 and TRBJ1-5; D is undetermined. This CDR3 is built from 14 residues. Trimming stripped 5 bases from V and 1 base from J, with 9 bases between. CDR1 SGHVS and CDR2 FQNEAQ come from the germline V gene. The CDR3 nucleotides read TGTGCCAGCAGCATCCAGGAAAGCAATCAGCCCCAGCATTTT. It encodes CASSIQESNQPQHF.

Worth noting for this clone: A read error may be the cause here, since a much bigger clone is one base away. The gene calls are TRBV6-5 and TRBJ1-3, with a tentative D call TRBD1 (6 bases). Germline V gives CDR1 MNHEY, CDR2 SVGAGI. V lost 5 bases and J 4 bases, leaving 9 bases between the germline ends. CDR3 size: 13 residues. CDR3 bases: TGTGCCAGCAGTCGGACAGCCGGAAACACCATATATTTT. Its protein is CASSRTAGNTIYF.

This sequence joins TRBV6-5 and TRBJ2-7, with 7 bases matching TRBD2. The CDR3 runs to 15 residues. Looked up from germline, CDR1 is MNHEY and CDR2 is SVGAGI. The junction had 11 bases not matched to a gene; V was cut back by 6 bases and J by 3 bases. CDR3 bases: TGTGCCAGCAGGACGGGGGGACTTCTAAACTACGAGCAGTACTTC. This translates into CASRTGGLLNYEQYF.

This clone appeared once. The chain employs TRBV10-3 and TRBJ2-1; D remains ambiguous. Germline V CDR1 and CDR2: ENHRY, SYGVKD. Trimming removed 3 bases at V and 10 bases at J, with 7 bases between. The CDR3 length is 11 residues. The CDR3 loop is CAISDVSEQFF. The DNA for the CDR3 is TGTGCCATCAGTGATGTTAGCGAGCAGTTCTTC.

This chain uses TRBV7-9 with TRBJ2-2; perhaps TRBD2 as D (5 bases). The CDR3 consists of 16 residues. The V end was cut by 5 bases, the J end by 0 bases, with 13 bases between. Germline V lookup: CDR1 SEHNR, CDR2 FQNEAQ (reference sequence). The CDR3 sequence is CASSQRAPSNTGELFF. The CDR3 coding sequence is TGTGCCAGCAGCCAGAGGGCTCCCTCGAACACCGGGGAGCTGTTTTTT.

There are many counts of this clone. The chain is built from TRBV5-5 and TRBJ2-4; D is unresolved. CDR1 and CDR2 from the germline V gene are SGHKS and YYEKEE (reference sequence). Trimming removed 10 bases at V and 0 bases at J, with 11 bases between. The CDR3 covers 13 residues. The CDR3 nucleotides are TGTGCCTCGACGGGTCTAGCCAAAAACATTCAGTACTTC. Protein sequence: CASTGLAKNIQYF.

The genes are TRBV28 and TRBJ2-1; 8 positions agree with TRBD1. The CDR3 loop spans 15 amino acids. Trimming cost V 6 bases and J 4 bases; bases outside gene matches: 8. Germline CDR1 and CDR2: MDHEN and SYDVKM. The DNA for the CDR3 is TGTGCCAGCAGCCGCCGGGACAGGTCGTACAATGAGCAGTTCTTC. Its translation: CASSRRDRSYNEQFF. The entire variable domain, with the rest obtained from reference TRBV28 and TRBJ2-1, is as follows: DVKVTQSSRYLVKRTGEKVFLECVQDMDHENMFWYRQDPGLGLRLIYFSYDVKMKEKGDIPEGYSVSREKKERFSLILESASTNQTSMYLCASSRRDRSYNEQFFGPGTRLTVL.

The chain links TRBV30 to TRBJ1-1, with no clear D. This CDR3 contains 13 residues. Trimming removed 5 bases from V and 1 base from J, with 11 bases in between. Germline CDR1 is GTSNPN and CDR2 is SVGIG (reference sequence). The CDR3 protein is CAWGIRPNTEAFF. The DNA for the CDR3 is TGTGCCTGGGGGATAAGGCCGAACACTGAAGCTTTCTTT.

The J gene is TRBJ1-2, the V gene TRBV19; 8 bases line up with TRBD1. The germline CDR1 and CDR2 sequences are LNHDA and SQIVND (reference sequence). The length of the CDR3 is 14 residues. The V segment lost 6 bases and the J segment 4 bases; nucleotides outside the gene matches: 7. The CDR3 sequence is CASREQGELYGYTF. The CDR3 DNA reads TGTGCCAGTAGAGAACAGGGGGAACTCTATGGCTACACCTTC.

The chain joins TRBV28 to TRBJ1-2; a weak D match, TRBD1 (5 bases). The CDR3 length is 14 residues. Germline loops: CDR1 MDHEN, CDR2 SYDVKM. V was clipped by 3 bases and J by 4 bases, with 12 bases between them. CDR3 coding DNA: TGTGCCAGCAGTTTTAGAGGGGCCATCTATGGCTACACCTTC. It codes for CASSFRGAIYGYTF.

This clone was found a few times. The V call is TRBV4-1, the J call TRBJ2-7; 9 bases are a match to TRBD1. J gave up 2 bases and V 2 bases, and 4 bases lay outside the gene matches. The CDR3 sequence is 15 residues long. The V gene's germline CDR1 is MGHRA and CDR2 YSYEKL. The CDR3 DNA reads TGCGCCAGCAGCCAAACGGACAGGGGCCCCTACGAGCAGTACTTC. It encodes CASSQTDRGPYEQYF.

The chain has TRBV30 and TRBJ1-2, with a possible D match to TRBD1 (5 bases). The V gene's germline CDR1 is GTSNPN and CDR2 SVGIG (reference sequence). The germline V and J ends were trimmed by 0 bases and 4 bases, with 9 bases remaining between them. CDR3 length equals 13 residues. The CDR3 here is CAWSVGLIYGYTF. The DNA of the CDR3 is TGTGCCTGGAGTGTGGGGCTGATCTATGGCTACACCTTC.